The 20 T cell receptor beta chains below all came from one sample that was sequenced in a study of blood T cell repertoires in COVID-19. Only in-frame clones appear in the TCRdb table, and some are missing; sequencing was by immunoSEQ multiplex PCR. The table includes over 75,000 clones, roughly 90% detected once. The sequencing input was peripheral blood. These receptors were taken from a human donor with COVID-19, enrolled during active disease. The donor label of this sample is uncertain.

The chain links TRBV7-2 to TRBJ2-7, with D perhaps matching TRBD1 (6 bases). Germline values: CDR1 SGHTA, CDR2 FQGNSA. The CDR3 is made up of 13 amino acids. The V gene lost 6 bases and the J gene lost 6 bases, with 15 bases spanning the gap. CDR3 sequence: CASSQGGGREQYF. CDR3 sequence (DNA): TGTGCCAGCAGTCAAGGGGGTGGGCGCGAGCAGTACTTC.

This clone appeared once. The chain has TRBV7-7 and TRBJ1-1; D may be TRBD1 (5 bases). Germline loops: CDR1 SSHAT, CDR2 FNYEAQ (reference sequence). Trimming shortened V by 2 bases and J by 3 bases, and 7 bases separated the two germline ends. The CDR3 consists of 13 residues. The CDR3, as DNA: TGTGCCAGCAGCTTACTACAGGACACTGAAGCTTTCTTT. Its translation is CASSLLQDTEAFF.

The J gene is TRBJ1-2, the V gene TRBV7-9; D is undetermined. V dropped 8 bases and J dropped 5 bases, with 21 bases sitting between them. The CDR3 loop spans 15 amino acids. Germline V gene data show CDR1 as SEHNR and CDR2 as FQNEAQ (reference sequence). The CDR3 here is CASGPTTWEGYGYTF. The CDR3 DNA follows: TGTGCCAGCGGTCCAACTACCTGGGAGGGATATGGCTACACCTTC.

The rearrangement joins TRBV3-1 (or the pseudogene TRBV3-2) to TRBJ1-4, with 10 bases lining up with TRBD1. The CDR3 extends over 15 amino acids. V was clipped by 4 bases and J by 8 bases; unmatched bases: 7. From germline, CDR1 is LGHDT and CDR2 YNNKEL (reference sequence). CDR3 bases: TGTGCCAGCAGCCCCCCGGGACAGGGGAGAGAAAAACTGTTTTTT. The encoded protein is CASSPPGQGREKLFF.

The table lists this clone with a few counts. This sequence joins TRBV6-5 and TRBJ2-1, with 10 positions matching TRBD1. J gave up 3 bases and V 6 bases, and 5 bases lay outside the gene matches. This CDR3 has 15 amino acids. Germline CDR1 is MNHEY and CDR2 is SVGAGI. DNA of the CDR3: TGTGCCAGCAGCTGGACAGGGGGTAACTACAATGAGCAGTTCTTC. It is translated as CASSWTGGNYNEQFF.

The chain joins TRBV19 to TRBJ2-7; D not certain. Trimming took off 5 bases at V and 2 bases at J, with 10 bases between the two ends. The germline CDR1 and CDR2 sequences are LNHDA and SQIVND (reference sequence). The length of the CDR3 is 13 residues. For the CDR3, the DNA is TGTGCCAGTAGTCCAGGCCCCACCTACGAGCAGTACTTC. Translating it yields CASSPGPTYEQYF.

The chain recombines TRBV5-1 with TRBJ2-5; D remains ambiguous. Germline assignment: CDR1 SGHRS and CDR2 YFSETQ. The ends were cut back, 0 bases at V and 5 bases at J, with 11 bases in the middle. The CDR3 length is 14 residues. The CDR3 coding sequence is TGCGCCAGCAGCTTGGGGAGCCCCCGGGAGACCCAGTACTTC. It yields the protein CASSLGSPRETQYF.

The rearrangement uses TRBV9 and TRBJ2-7, with 13 bases that match TRBD2. Germline V gives CDR1 SGDLS, CDR2 YYNGEE. V lost 0 bases and J lost 3; bases outside the gene matches: 9. This CDR3 is built from 18 residues. The CDR3 DNA reads as TGTGCCAGCAGCGTAGCTCCTACTAGCGGGAGGGCCATCTACGAGCAGTACTTC. This codes for CASSVAPTSGRAIYEQYF.

This clone was seen a handful of times. The gene calls are TRBV7-2 and TRBJ2-5; 7 bases fit TRBD1. Germline CDR1 SGHTA, CDR2 FQGNSA. J gave up 5 bases and V 5 bases, and 8 bases lay outside the gene matches. The CDR3 has 14 residues. The DNA of the CDR3 is TGTGCCAGCAGCCGTTACACAGGGGACGAGACCCAGTACTTC. Amino acid sequence: CASSRYTGDETQYF.

The chain joins TRBV5-1 to TRBJ2-7; D may be TRBD2 (7 bases). The V and J ends lost 2 bases and 5 bases respectively, with 11 bases between them. The germline CDR1 and CDR2 sequences are SGHRS and YFSETQ. This CDR3 is 13 amino acids long. The CDR3 here is CASSFGGQDEQYF. For the CDR3, the DNA is TGCGCCAGCAGCTTCGGGGGGCAGGACGAGCAGTACTTC.

For the CDR3, the DNA is TGTGCCAGCAGCTTAGGTCGGGCGGGACAGGGTGAGAACTATGGCTACACCTTC. As protein: CASSLGRAGQGENYGYTF. The chain has TRBV7-8 and TRBJ1-2; 9 positions agree with TRBD1. Germline-derived CDR1 and CDR2 are SGHVS and FQNEAQ. Trimming cost V 1 base and J 2 bases; bases outside gene matches: 11. CDR3 length: 18 residues.

J is TRBJ2-1 and V is TRBV3-1 (or the pseudogene TRBV3-2), with TRBD1 as a possible D gene (6 bases). The CDR3 is 18 amino acids. With 0 bases removed from V and 0 bases from J, the gap between germline ends came to 15 bases. Germline V lookup: CDR1 LGHDT, CDR2 YNNKEL (reference sequence). CDR3 DNA sequence: TGTGCCAGCAGCCAAGAATATCAGGGGTCCGCCTCCTACAATGAGCAGTTCTTC. Translated: CASSQEYQGSASYNEQFF.

This clone was found once. V gene TRBV19 combines with J gene TRBJ1-2, with 7 bases that match TRBD1. J gave up 8 bases and V 5 bases, and 11 bases lay outside the gene matches. This CDR3 is 14 amino acids long. CDR1 is LNHDA and CDR2 is SQIVND in the germline V gene (reference sequence). CDR3 sequence (DNA): TGTGCCAGTAGTTTCACCGGGACAGAAGGGGGCTACACCTTC. Translating it yields CASSFTGTEGGYTF.

Only a few counts were recorded for this clone. The rearrangement links TRBV9 to TRBJ1-1; perhaps TRBD1 as D (5 bases). The germline V gene has CDR1 SGDLS and CDR2 YYNGEE. This CDR3 is 13 amino acids long. Trimming removed 4 bases from V and 8 bases from J, with 15 bases in between. The CDR3 DNA reads TGTGCCAGCAGCCCCCCGGATGGGGCCGAAGCTTTCTTT. It translates to CASSPPDGAEAFF. Based on the CDR3 plus reference TRBV9 and TRBJ1-1, the full variable domain is DSGVTQTPKHLITATGQRVTLRCSPRSGDLSVYWYQQSLDQGLQFLIQYYNGEERAKGNILERFSAQQFPDLHSELNLSSLELGDSALYFCASSPPDGAEAFFGQGTRLTVV.

This clone has only one observation. This chain links TRBV5-5 with TRBJ1-4; D uncertain. Between the trimmed V and J ends, which lost 5 bases and 5 bases, there was a span of 16 bases. In germline, CDR1 is SGHKS, CDR2 YYEKEE (reference sequence). The CDR3 has 15 amino acids. CDR3 sequence: CASSPLRSSNEKLFF. In nucleotides, the CDR3 is TGTGCCAGCAGTCCCCTGAGGTCCTCGAATGAAAAACTGTTTTTT.

The chain links TRBV7-3 to TRBJ2-3; the D gene is possibly TRBD1 (6 bases). The CDR3 totals 14 residues. The V end was cut by 4 bases, the J end by 4 bases, with 12 bases between. Germline V gene sequence: CDR1 SGHTA, CDR2 FQGTGA. DNA for the CDR3: TGTGCCAGCAGCTGGGGACATTCTTCAGATACGCAGTATTTT. It is translated as CASSWGHSSDTQYF.

This chain joins TRBV7-6 and TRBJ1-2; possible D gene TRBD1, 6 bases. The CDR3 consists of 13 residues. Germline loops: CDR1 SGHVS, CDR2 FNYEAQ. V was pared by 5 bases and J by 7 bases, with 14 bases between. The CDR3 protein is CASSESGVSGYTF. DNA for the CDR3: TGTGCCAGCAGCGAATCAGGGGTCTCTGGCTACACCTTC.

The chain links TRBV7-9 to TRBJ1-1; D remains ambiguous. V was trimmed by 2 bases and J by 3 bases, leaving 7 bases between them. Germline V lookup: CDR1 SEHNR, CDR2 FQNEAQ (reference sequence). The CDR3 runs 13 residues. CDR3 sequence reads: CASSLQVDTEAFF. In DNA form, the CDR3 reads TGTGCCAGCAGCTTACAGGTAGACACTGAAGCTTTCTTT.

The rearrangement uses TRBV5-1 and TRBJ1-3; no reliable D call. Between the trimmed V and J ends, which lost 4 bases and 8 bases, there was a span of 7 bases. This CDR3 region has 11 residues. The germline V gene encodes CDR1 SGHRS and CDR2 YFSETQ. The CDR3 reads CASSPGDTIYF. Written as DNA, the CDR3 is TGCGCCAGCAGCCCCGGGGACACCATATATTTT.

The chain uses TRBV5-4 and TRBJ1-2; TRBD1 agrees at 11 bases. The CDR3 contains 16 residues. V dropped 0 bases and J dropped 7; count of bases not matched to a gene: 8. Germline values: CDR1 SGHNT, CDR2 YYREEE (reference sequence). This chain's CDR3 is CASSLGGTGGYGGYTF. The CDR3 DNA sequence: TGTGCCAGCAGCTTGGGGGGGACAGGGGGTTACGGTGGCTACACCTTC.